These T cell receptor beta chains were read from a single sample in a study of blood T cell repertoires in COVID-19. Only in-frame clones appear in the TCRdb table, and some are missing; sequencing was by immunoSEQ multiplex PCR. The sample contains 290,000 or so clones, around 90% of which appear only once. Input material: peripheral blood. Receptor source: a man in his sixties or seventies with acute or convalescent COVID-19. Each CDR3 is given with its conserved first and last residue. The D gene is left open where the match is weak.

>TRBV11-3|TRBD1
CASSQRGLGELFF
>TRBV19|NA
CASSILGAPNEKLFF
>TRBV7-9|NA
CASSRGGNIQYF
>TRBV30|TRBD1
CAWDTGAPYEQYF
>TRBV5-6|TRBD1
CASSTWTGQDQPQHF
>TRBV7-8|NA
CASSSDSVITISNGNTIYF
>TRBV7-8|NA
CASSRRSYGGSYNEQFF
>TRBV7-9|NA
CASTRDSGPPDRSYNEQFF
>TRBV3-1/TRBV3-2|TRBD2
CASGTSGDNNEQFF
>TRBV4-3|NA
CASSQGVALSGANVLTF
>TRBV7-6|NA
CASSLVVSGTGELFF
>TRBV29-1|TRBD1
CSVGHRGRTDTQYF
>TRBV11-2|NA
CASSSGTNQPQHF
>TRBV28|NA
CASIRGRGAGGRRYTF
>TRBV5-3|NA
CARSLGQGPLYEQYF
>TRBV6-5|NA
CASRDTASYEQYF
>TRBV5-4|NA
CASSSSGTGGYEQYF
>TRBV15|TRBD1
CATSRLGQGATGELFF
>TRBV7-2|NA
CASSLNPSYQPQHF
>TRBV29-1|TRBD1
CSVVQGAGQPQHF
>TRBV19|TRBD2
CASSIFASGGTDTQYF
>TRBV7-2|NA
CASSFPTGAGNTIYF
>TRBV21-1|NA
CASSMRQNQPQHF
>TRBV6-2/TRBV6-3|NA
CASSPPSEGYTF
>TRBV10-3|TRBD2
CAISGTAGVADTQYF
>TRBV5-6|TRBD1
CASSVGTGGAGANVLTF
>TRBV9|NA
CASSTPAVNRDNEQFF
>TRBV5-4|NA
CASIIQGRTDTQYF
>TRBV24-1|TRBD2
CATSDSAGGPSSYEQYF
>TRBV12-3/TRBV12-4|NA
CASSLRGYGYTF
>TRBV28|TRBD2
CASSFERGRYNEQFF
>TRBV28|NA
CASLRETNEKLFF
>TRBV27|TRBD2
CASSGLASGEETQYF
>TRBV6-2/TRBV6-3|NA
CASSLNEPYEQYF
>TRBV5-1|TRBD2
CASSLAREGLEQYF
>TRBV19|NA
CASSNVGAYEQYF
>TRBV7-2|NA
CASSLDRAPSAQHF
>TRBV28|TRBD2
CASSSPNRSGRQETQYF
>TRBV7-5|NA
CVRSLPGTDGNQPQHF
>TRBV19|NA
CASSPGGSAGNTIYF
>TRBV4-2|NA
CASSQDLEGEYGYTF
>TRBV10-3|TRBD1
CAISPGQGYGYTF
>TRBV3-1/TRBV3-2|NA
CASSLGSLYNEQFF